This T cell receptor (beta chain) appears in the sequencing data of a study of early T cells in non-severe SARS-CoV-2 infection. The CDR3 is 16 residues long. V lost 1 base and J 7 bases, leaving 14 bases between the germline ends. Germline assignment: CDR1 SGHTA and CDR2 FQGNSA. This clonotype has a count of ten or more. Attachment of unique molecular identifiers to individual cDNA molecules was performed. TCRdb redid the calling of the 5' RACE reads with MiXCR, one entry per CDR3 protein. The top ten hold approximately 7% of the sample, which has approximately 70,000 distinct CDR3 sequences, more than 4% seen once.

The chain joins TRBV7-2 to TRBJ1-6; no reliable D call. The sample in question was whole blood, obtained at baseline. The receptor comes from an adult who was a healthcare worker with PCR-confirmed SARS-CoV-2 infection or an uninfected control (not recorded which). CDR3 sequence (DNA): TGTGCCAGCAGCTTAGATAGGCTGCCCCGGAATTCACCCCTCCACTTT. Translating gives CASSLDRLPRNSPLHF.